The 12 T cell receptor beta chains below all came from one sample that was sequenced in a study of human T cells and chemical hapten exposure. Indicated time point: pre-sensitization, week 0. Treatment indicated: therapeutic diphenylcyclopropenone sensitization with weekly scalp DPC. In TCRdb, the RACE reads were re-called with MiXCR into one record per CDR3 protein. The data hold 60,000 to 75,000 distinct CDR3 sequences, with around 7% observed a single time. Material: whole blood, obtained in connection with sensitization to the hapten diphenylcyclopropenone (DPC). Receptors were obtained from a woman under 40 with alopecia areata. Some clones in this sample may be carry-over from other donors' samples.

This clonotype was seen many times. V usage is TRBV29-1 and J usage is TRBJ2-3, with a possible D match to TRBD1 (5 bases). Germline lookup yields CDR1 SQVTM and CDR2 ANQGSEA. Trimming cost V 4 bases and J 1 base, with 15 bases left between them. This CDR3 region has 15 residues. The CDR3 region is CSVGAGSLGTDTQYF. Here the CDR3 DNA reads TGCAGCGTTGGCGCAGGGTCTTTGGGCACAGATACGCAGTATTTT.

This clonotype has at least ten counts. The chain uses TRBV27 and TRBJ1-6; weak D call: TRBD1 (5 bases). Per germline, CDR1 MNHEY and CDR2 SMNVEV (reference sequence). Trimming took off 6 bases at V and 3 bases at J, with 12 bases between the two ends. This CDR3 is 15 amino acids long. Here the CDR3 DNA reads TGTGCCAGCAGCAGGGTACAATTCTATAATTCACCCCTCCACTTT. Protein product: CASSRVQFYNSPLHF.

The rearrangement links TRBV5-4 to TRBJ2-5, with TRBD2 matching 7 bases. Germline CDR1 is SGHNT and CDR2 is YYREEE (reference sequence). This CDR3 spans 15 amino acids. V lost 4 bases and J lost 1; bases outside the gene matches: 7. CDR3 protein: CASSHLAAVQETQYF. As DNA, the CDR3 is TGTGCCAGCAGCCATCTAGCGGCTGTCCAAGAGACCCAGTACTTC.

This clonotype was observed many times. This CDR3 reads CASSPNIAGGRNYGYTF. The CDR3 DNA reads as TGTGCCAGCAGCCCCAACATTGCTGGGGGCAGGAACTATGGCTACACCTTC. The chain has TRBV7-8 and TRBJ1-2; D is perhaps TRBD1 (6 bases). CDR3 length equals 17 residues. Germline V lookup: CDR1 SGHVS, CDR2 FQNEAQ. Trimming cost V 5 bases and J 2 bases, with 21 bases left between them.

This clonotype was counted at least ten times. The rearrangement links TRBV10-2 to TRBJ1-4; D might be TRBD1 (6 bases). V lost 6 bases to trimming and J lost 0 bases, with 8 bases between them. The V gene's germline CDR1 is WSHSY and CDR2 SAAADI. CDR3 length equals 14 residues. The CDR3 spells CASRGAATNEKLFF. The CDR3 coding sequence is TGCGCCAGCAGGGGGGCGGCAACTAATGAAAAACTGTTTTTT.

At least ten counts were recorded for this clonotype. The chain employs TRBV12-3 or TRBV12-4 and TRBJ1-2; 8 bases are shared with TRBD1. V trimming: 6 bases; J trimming: 4 bases; junction bases outside the gene matches: 4. The CDR3 covers 13 residues. DNA for the CDR3: TGTGCCAGCAGGGCGGACAGGGCCTATGGCTACACCTTC. This translates into CASRADRAYGYTF.

At least ten counts were recorded for this clonotype. V and J are TRBV10-2 and TRBJ2-7; D not certain. V was clipped by 6 bases and J by 2 bases, with 8 bases between them. The CDR3 loop spans 12 amino acids. Germline CDR1 WSHSY, CDR2 SAAADI. The CDR3 region is CASSDGPYEQYF. The CDR3 region has the DNA TGCGCCAGCAGCGATGGGCCCTACGAGCAGTACTTC.

Ten or more counts support this clonotype. The gene calls are TRBV6-2 or TRBV6-3 and TRBJ1-1; D may be TRBD1 (6 bases). Trimming took off 6 bases at V and 5 bases at J, with 19 bases between the two ends. CDR1 MNHEY and CDR2 SVGEGT come from the germline V gene. The CDR3 has 15 amino acids. CDR3 coding DNA: TGTGCCAGCAGAGATTACCGGGCCACAGGGACTGAAGCTTTCTTT. As protein: CASRDYRATGTEAFF.

This chain links TRBV4-2 with TRBJ2-6; perhaps TRBD1 as D (5 bases). The CDR3 is made up of 16 amino acids. V lost 0 bases and J lost 0, with 6 bases in between. Germline lookup yields CDR1 LGHNA and CDR2 YNFKEQ. CDR3 sequence (DNA): TGTGCCAGCAGCCAAGAAGACAGCTCTGGGGCCAACGTCCTGACTTTC. It is translated as CASSQEDSSGANVLTF.

At least ten counts were recorded for this clonotype. The rearrangement uses TRBV4-1 and TRBJ2-3; no reliable D call. The germline gives CDR1 MGHRA, CDR2 YSYEKL. V was pared by 0 bases and J by 3 bases, with 16 bases between. The CDR3 covers 17 residues. The chain's CDR3 is CASSQEPNRVGTDTQYF. The CDR3 DNA reads TGCGCCAGCAGCCAAGAACCGAATAGGGTGGGGACAGATACGCAGTATTTT.

This clonotype was detected many times. The rearrangement joins TRBV4-2 to TRBJ1-1; D remains unclear. The germline V and J ends were trimmed by 3 bases and 1 base, with 9 bases remaining between them. CDR3 length: 14 residues. The germline CDR1 and CDR2 sequences are LGHNA and YNFKEQ. CDR3 sequence (DNA): TGTGCCAGCAGCCAGGGAAGGCCGAACACTGAAGCTTTCTTT. Translated: CASSQGRPNTEAFF.

This clonotype was detected many times. V gene TRBV29-1 combines with J gene TRBJ2-5, with D unclear. CDR1 and CDR2 (germline): SQVTM, ANQGSEA. The CDR3 loop spans 13 amino acids. Trimming shortened V by 7 bases and J by 0 bases, and 12 bases separated the two germline ends. CDR3 loop: CSAPTENQETQYF. DNA of the CDR3: TGCAGCGCCCCAACAGAAAACCAAGAGACCCAGTACTTC.